The 23 T cell receptor beta chains below were found in one sample sequenced in a study of T cell responses to AZD1222 COVID-19 vaccine. The method was immunoSEQ multiplex PCR; TCRdb's version includes in-frame clones alone and lacks a portion of them. The sample has over 120,000 clones, roughly 88% seen once. Sequenced material: peripheral blood, taken 28 days after the second dose of the MenACWY control vaccine. These TCRs come from an adult who received the MenACWY meningococcal vaccine as a control.

This CDR3 is CATSRDQGRIYGYTF. Here the CDR3 DNA reads TGTGCCACCAGCAGAGATCAAGGCAGGATTTATGGCTACACCTTC. The chain joins TRBV15 to TRBJ1-2; D unresolved. The CDR3 is made up of 15 amino acids. Trimming removed 0 bases from V and 5 bases from J, with 13 bases in between. CDR1 is LNHNV, CDR2 YYDKDF, per germline (reference sequence).

The rearrangement links TRBV19 to TRBJ1-5; 10 nucleotides line up with TRBD1. V trimming: 9 bases; J trimming: 7 bases; junction bases outside the gene matches: 6. Germline CDR1 and CDR2: LNHDA and SQIVND (reference sequence). The CDR3 has 13 amino acids. CDR3 DNA: TGTGCCAGCCAGACAGGGGGCGGACAGCCCCAGCATTTT. The encoded protein is CASQTGGGQPQHF.

The rearrangement links TRBV9 to TRBJ1-6, with 7 bases matching TRBD1. V was clipped by 7 bases and J by 7 bases; unmatched bases: 8. Germline CDR1 is SGDLS and CDR2 is YYNGEE. This CDR3 spans 14 amino acids. This chain's CDR3 is CASGIDRENSPLHF. Here the CDR3 DNA reads TGTGCCAGCGGTATCGACAGGGAAAATTCACCCCTCCACTTT.

The genes are TRBV4-1 and TRBJ2-5, with 13 nucleotides matching TRBD2. The CDR3 has 20 residues. The germline V gene has CDR1 MGHRA and CDR2 YSYEKL. V trimming: 1 base; J trimming: 2 bases; junction bases outside the gene matches: 13. In DNA, the CDR3 is TGCGCCAGCAGCCAAGGAGACGGGACTAGCGGGGAGATTCTACAAGAGACCCAGTACTTC. It is translated as CASSQGDGTSGEILQETQYF.

This sequence joins TRBV15 and TRBJ2-7, with 9 bases identical to TRBD2. The V and J ends lost 5 bases and 0 bases, in that order; junction bases with no gene match: 8. This CDR3 is built from 16 residues. From germline, CDR1 is LNHNV and CDR2 YYDKDF (reference sequence). The CDR3 DNA reads TGTGCCACCAGCGTACGAAGCGGGGGGATCTCCTACGAGCAGTACTTC. The encoded protein is CATSVRSGGISYEQYF.

This clone appeared a few times. The chain joins TRBV6-6 to TRBJ1-5, with a weak D call TRBD1 (6 bases). The V gene's germline CDR1 is MNHNY and CDR2 SVGAGI (reference sequence). The CDR3 covers 15 residues. Trimming removed 6 bases from V and 5 bases from J, with 17 bases in between. CDR3 in amino acids: CASSPTTGSYQPQHF. Here the CDR3 DNA reads TGTGCCAGCAGCCCAACCACAGGGTCCTATCAGCCCCAGCATTTT.

This chain's CDR3 is CASSKGTVNTGELFF. The CDR3 nucleotides read TGTGCCAGCAGCAAAGGAACGGTGAACACCGGGGAGCTGTTTTTT. The gene calls are TRBV6-4 and TRBJ2-2, with no clear D. CDR1 is MRHNA and CDR2 is SNTAGT in the germline V gene. Deletions cut 6 bases from V and 1 base from J, with 12 bases between. The CDR3 has 15 amino acids.

The V call is TRBV2, the J call TRBJ2-6; possible D gene TRBD1, 6 bases. V was cut by 4 bases and J by 4 bases, with 11 bases left in between. The CDR3 contains 15 residues. Germline V CDR1 and CDR2: SNHLY, FYNNEI. The CDR3 nucleotides read TGTGCCAGCAGTGTGGGGGCAACCGGGGCCAACGTCCTGACTTTC. Amino acid sequence: CASSVGATGANVLTF.

This clone was counted only a few times. The CDR3 loop is CASSLRTGLSPLHF. The CDR3, as DNA: TGTGCCAGCAGCCTGCGGACAGGGCTATCACCCCTCCACTTT. J is TRBJ1-6 and V is TRBV9; TRBD1 aligns across 8 bases. Germline trimming cut 4 bases from V and 10 bases from J; bases unmatched to any gene: 7. Looked up from germline, CDR1 is SGDLS and CDR2 is YYNGEE. CDR3 size: 14 residues.

This clone has only one observation. The chain carries TRBV30 and TRBJ1-1, with 7 bases identical to TRBD1. Germline CDR1 is GTSNPN and CDR2 is SVGIG (reference sequence). The length of the CDR3 is 14 residues. Trimming at V came to 2 bases and at J to 2 bases, leaving 5 bases not matched to a gene. This CDR3 is CAWSRGTANTEAFF. In nucleotides, the CDR3 is TGTGCCTGGAGTCGAGGGACAGCCAACACTGAAGCTTTCTTT. Full variable domain (outside the CDR3, taken from reference TRBV30 and TRBJ1-1): SQTIHQWPATLVQPVGSPLSLECTVEGTSNPNLYWYRQAAGRGLQLLFYSVGIGQISSEVPQNLSASRPQDRQFILSSKKLLLSDSGFYLCAWSRGTANTEAFFGQGTRLTVV.

The CDR3 nucleotides read TGTGCCAGCTCACAGGCTGCGGGGGGGGCCTACGAGCAGTACTTC. Its protein product is CASSQAAGGAYEQYF. The V and J genes are TRBV18 and TRBJ2-7, with TRBD2 matching 9 bases. The length of the CDR3 is 15 residues. V lost 4 bases, J lost 2 bases, and 6 bases stayed unmatched. The germline gives CDR1 KGHSH, CDR2 LQKENI.

V usage is TRBV6-5 and J usage is TRBJ2-3; 9 bases are a match to TRBD1. The CDR3 runs 14 residues. Germline assignment: CDR1 MNHEY and CDR2 SVGAGI. The junction had 5 bases not matched to a gene; V was cut back by 6 bases and J by 4 bases. CDR3 sequence: CASRYRGPADTQYF. The CDR3 coding sequence is TGTGCCAGCAGATACAGGGGGCCTGCAGATACGCAGTATTTT.

This clone has just one count. The chain couples TRBV4-3 to TRBJ1-2, with D perhaps matching TRBD1 (5 bases). Trimming pared 0 bases from V and 4 bases from J, leaving 15 bases between. The CDR3 has 16 residues. CDR1 is LGHNA, CDR2 YSLEER, per germline. This CDR3 is CASSQDSETGLYGYTF. The CDR3 region has the DNA TGCGCCAGCAGCCAAGATTCCGAGACGGGGCTCTATGGCTACACCTTC.

The chain recombines TRBV19 with TRBJ2-1; D unclear. Looked up from germline, CDR1 is LNHDA and CDR2 is SQIVND (reference sequence). Trimming stripped 1 base from V and 0 bases from J, with 10 bases between. This CDR3 has 16 amino acids. The CDR3 spells CASSIGVLSSYNEQFF. CDR3 nucleotides: TGTGCCAGTAGTATAGGGGTATTGAGCTCCTACAATGAGCAGTTCTTC.

The chain combines TRBV2 with TRBJ1-6; D possibly corresponds to TRBD1 (5 bases). Trimming left V 9 bases short and J 5 bases short, with 17 bases between. The germline V gene encodes CDR1 SNHLY and CDR2 FYNNEI. The CDR3 has 15 residues. The DNA for the CDR3 is TGTGCCAGGGACGGGACGGGAGGGAATAATTCACCCCTCCACTTT. As protein: CARDGTGGNNSPLHF.

This clone was seen a single time. The chain links TRBV5-5 to TRBJ1-5; 8 nucleotides agree with TRBD1. The CDR3 totals 15 residues. Germline-derived CDR1 and CDR2 are SGHKS and YYEKEE (reference sequence). V lost 2 bases and J lost 2; bases outside the gene matches: 3. CDR3 residues: CASSLTTGGNQPQHF. CDR3 nucleotide sequence: TGTGCCAGCAGCTTAACGACAGGGGGCAATCAGCCCCAGCATTTT.

CDR3 region: CASSRPDSRLNYGYTF. The CDR3 DNA reads as TGTGCCAGTAGTAGACCTGACAGTAGGCTAAACTATGGCTACACCTTC. J is TRBJ1-2 and V is TRBV19, with a tentative D call TRBD1 (5 bases). This CDR3 has 16 amino acids. Trimming removed 4 bases from V and 2 bases from J, with 17 bases in between. Per the germline V gene, CDR1 is LNHDA and CDR2 is SQIVND (reference sequence).

The chain couples TRBV12-3 or TRBV12-4 to TRBJ2-2, with D unclear. This CDR3 has 12 amino acids. The germline V and J ends were trimmed by 4 bases and 1 base, with 1 base remaining between them. The CDR3 bases are TGTGCCAGCAGTTGGAACACCGGGGAGCTGTTTTTT. It specifies CASSWNTGELFF.

The V and J genes are TRBV6-4 and TRBJ2-1, with TRBD1 matching over 7 bases. Germline loops: CDR1 MRHNA, CDR2 SNTAGT. The CDR3 runs to 14 residues. With 2 bases clipped from V and 10 bases from J, the junction kept 8 bases outside the gene matches. Here the CDR3 DNA reads TGTGCCAGCAGTGACCGGGACAGCCCGGGGGAGCAGTTCTTC. It codes for CASSDRDSPGEQFF.

This chain uses TRBV4-1 with TRBJ2-5; D might be TRBD2 (5 bases). This CDR3 is 15 amino acids long. Germline-derived CDR1 and CDR2 are MGHRA and YSYEKL. V lost 0 bases and J 3 bases, leaving 11 bases between the germline ends. The DNA of the CDR3 is TGCGCCAGCAGCCAAGAGGCAACCGGGAAAGAGACCCAGTACTTC. It translates to CASSQEATGKETQYF.

The chain links TRBV6-4 to TRBJ1-1; D gene unclear. There are 15 residues in the CDR3. Germline-derived CDR1 and CDR2 are MRHNA and SNTAGT. Trimming removed 0 bases at V and 2 bases at J, with 10 bases between. CDR3 sequence: CASSDSSDGNTEAFF. The CDR3 nucleotides are TGTGCCAGCAGTGACTCTTCGGACGGAAACACTGAAGCTTTCTTT.

The CDR3 loop is CASSSTGGERPQHF. In nucleotides, the CDR3 is TGTGCCAGCAGCTCCACGGGGGGGGAAAGGCCCCAGCATTTT. The chain is built from TRBV7-2 and TRBJ1-5; a weak D match, TRBD1 (5 bases). V lost 4 bases, J lost 9 bases, and 16 bases lay in between. The CDR3 totals 14 residues. CDR1 is SGHTA and CDR2 is FQGNSA in the germline V gene.

The rearrangement joins TRBV28 to TRBJ1-1, with no clear D. CDR1 MDHEN and CDR2 SYDVKM come from the germline V gene. The V end was cut by 6 bases, the J end by 8 bases, with 22 bases between. The CDR3 covers 15 residues. The chain's CDR3 is CASSQVLRPLTEAFF. CDR3 coding DNA: TGTGCCAGCAGCCAGGTACTACGGCCCCTGACCGAAGCTTTCTTT.